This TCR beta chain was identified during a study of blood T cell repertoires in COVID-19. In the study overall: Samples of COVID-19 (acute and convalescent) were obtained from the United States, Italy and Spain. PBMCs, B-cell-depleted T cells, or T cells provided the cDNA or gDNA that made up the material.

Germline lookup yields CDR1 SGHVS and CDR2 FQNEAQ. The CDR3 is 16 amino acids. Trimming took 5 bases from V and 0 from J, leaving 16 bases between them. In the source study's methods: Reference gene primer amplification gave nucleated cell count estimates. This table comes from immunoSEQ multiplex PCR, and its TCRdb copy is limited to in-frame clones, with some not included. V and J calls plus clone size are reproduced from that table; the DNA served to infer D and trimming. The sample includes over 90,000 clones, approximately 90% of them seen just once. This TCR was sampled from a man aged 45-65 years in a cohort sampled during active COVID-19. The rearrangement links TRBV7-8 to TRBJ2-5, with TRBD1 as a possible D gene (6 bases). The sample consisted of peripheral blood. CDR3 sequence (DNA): TGTGCCAGCAGCCCATACAGGACAGCGTACCAAGAGACCCAGTACTTC. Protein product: CASSPYRTAYQETQYF.